This passage covers 24 T cell receptor beta chains from one sample sequenced in a study of blood T cell repertoires in COVID-19. Measured with immunoSEQ multiplex PCR; TCRdb has only the in-frame clones, and not every one. Seen here are 120,000 to 150,000 clones, 70% to 90% observed once, and the top ten hold around 26%. The sequenced sample was peripheral blood. Receptors were obtained from a human donor in a cohort sampled during active COVID-19.

The table lists this clone with a count of one. The chain employs TRBV2 and TRBJ1-2, with TRBD1 identical over 8 bases. The junction had 5 bases not matched to a gene; V was cut back by 6 bases and J by 2 bases. Germline V gives CDR1 SNHLY, CDR2 FYNNEI. CDR3 size: 14 residues. The CDR3 sequence is CASRAQGANYGYTF. Written as DNA, the CDR3 is TGTGCCAGCAGGGCCCAGGGGGCCAACTATGGCTACACCTTC.

As DNA, the CDR3 is TGTGCCAGCAGCGTAGCCGGGACAGAAGAGACCCAGTACTTC. This sequence encodes CASSVAGTEETQYF. This chain links TRBV9 with TRBJ2-5; TRBD1 matches at 7 bases. CDR1 is SGDLS, CDR2 YYNGEE, per germline. This CDR3 has 14 amino acids. J lost 3 bases, V lost 0 bases, and 2 bases had no gene match.

The chain uses TRBV30 and TRBJ1-6; D unclear. Trimming removed 4 bases at V and 5 bases at J, with 6 bases between. The CDR3 is 12 amino acids. From germline, CDR1 is GTSNPN and CDR2 SVGIG (reference sequence). The CDR3 loop is CAWNRDNSPLHF. The CDR3 nucleotides read TGTGCCTGGAACAGAGATAATTCACCCCTCCACTTT.

This clone is a singleton in its sample. This sequence joins TRBV4-1 and TRBJ2-1; 9 bases line up with TRBD1. This CDR3 comprises 17 residues. The trim removed 0 bases at V and 7 bases at J, leaving 10 bases unmatched. CDR1 is MGHRA and CDR2 is YSYEKL in the germline V gene. For the CDR3, the DNA is TGCGCCAGCAGCCAAGATCGGGGGACAGGGTATTGGAATGAGCAGTTCTTC. Translating gives CASSQDRGTGYWNEQFF.

The chain recombines TRBV12-3 or TRBV12-4 with TRBJ2-1; 7 bases line up with TRBD1. The CDR3 sequence is 13 residues long. J was trimmed by 9 bases and V by 5 bases; bases with no gene match: 7. The CDR3 loop reads CASSATGMGEQFF. The CDR3 bases are TGTGCCAGCAGTGCGACAGGGATGGGTGAGCAGTTCTTC.

V gene TRBV23-1 combines with J gene TRBJ1-5; D might be TRBD1 (5 bases). TRBV23-1 is identified as an open reading frame with a role that is uncertain. The V end lost 11 bases, the J end lost 4 bases, and 15 bases lay between the germline ends. The CDR3 runs 13 residues. CDR3 residues: CAALKRGNQPQHF. Here the CDR3 DNA reads TGCGCCGCTTTGAAACGGGGGAATCAGCCCCAGCATTTT.

V gene TRBV6-5 combines with J gene TRBJ1-5; 9 nucleotides match TRBD1. Germline values: CDR1 MNHEY, CDR2 SVGAGI. This CDR3 contains 14 residues. The J segment lost 4 bases and the V segment lost 6 bases, leaving 4 bases of the junction unmatched. The CDR3 region is CASSPGTGNQPQHF. The CDR3 DNA is TGTGCCAGCAGCCCCGGGACAGGGAATCAGCCCCAGCATTTT.

The table lists this clone with a count of one. The rearrangement uses TRBV12-3 or TRBV12-4 and TRBJ2-1; D uncertain. V was shortened by 6 bases and J by 2 bases, with 8 bases between the two germline ends. The CDR3 has 13 residues. CDR3 nucleotide sequence: TGTGCCAGCAGGCAGGCGCCCTACAATGAGCAGTTCTTC. Its protein product is CASRQAPYNEQFF.

This chain joins TRBV7-3 and TRBJ1-1; 7 bases align to TRBD1. This CDR3 contains 21 residues. With V trimmed by 2 bases and J by 3 bases, 24 bases remained unmatched. Germline CDR1 and CDR2: SGHTA and FQGTGA. CDR3 residues: CASSLRGTNRGIPFGYTEAFF. The CDR3, as DNA: TGTGCCAGCAGCTTACGAGGAACAAACAGGGGAATTCCATTTGGGTACACTGAAGCTTTCTTT.

The chain joins TRBV7-2 to TRBJ1-5; 10 bases align to TRBD1. Germline CDR1 is SGHTA and CDR2 is FQGNSA. This CDR3 has 16 amino acids. V trimming: 3 bases; J trimming: 6 bases; junction bases outside the gene matches: 8. CDR3 DNA sequence: TGTGCCAGCAGCTTCGGGGAGACAGGGGGCCGTCAGCCCCAGCATTTT. Protein: CASSFGETGGRQPQHF.

This rearrangement joins TRBV6-6 to TRBJ1-5; unclear D gene. Germline values: CDR1 MNHNY, CDR2 SVGAGI (reference sequence). This CDR3 has 14 amino acids. With 0 bases removed from V and 7 bases from J, the gap between germline ends came to 10 bases. CDR3 bases: TGTGCCAGCAGTTACTCTGGGCAACTGCAGCCCCAGCATTTT. Encoded protein: CASSYSGQLQPQHF.

The chain employs TRBV13 and TRBJ2-3; TRBD2 is a possible D gene (5 bases). The germline gives CDR1 PRHDT, CDR2 FYEKMQ (reference sequence). The CDR3 consists of 14 residues. V was cut by 5 bases and J by 3 bases, with 12 bases left in between. CDR3 sequence: CASSPEGVTDTQYF. Written as DNA, the CDR3 is TGTGCCAGCAGCCCCGAGGGTGTTACAGATACGCAGTATTTT.

This chain links TRBV4-2 with TRBJ1-4; TRBD1 is a possible D gene (5 bases). Trimming took off 3 bases at V and 2 bases at J, with 19 bases between the two ends. This CDR3 is 18 amino acids long. CDR1 and CDR2 (germline): LGHNA, YNFKEQ. In DNA, the CDR3 is TGTGCCAGCAGCCAGGAAAGAGGCAGGGCTACGACTAATGAAAAACTGTTTTTT. Protein product: CASSQERGRATTNEKLFF.

This rearrangement joins TRBV6-2 or TRBV6-3 to TRBJ2-5, with 12 bases fitting TRBD1. The CDR3 runs to 15 residues. Per germline, CDR1 MNHEY and CDR2 SVGEGT. After removal of 2 bases from V and 4 bases from J, the junction contained 2 bases not matched to a gene. CDR3 nucleotide sequence: TGTGCCAGCAGTTACGGGGACAGGGGGCGAGAGACCCAGTACTTC. Encoded protein: CASSYGDRGRETQYF.

The genes are TRBV28 and TRBJ2-2; D gene uncertain. This CDR3 contains 13 residues. Trimming shortened V by 2 bases and J by 6 bases, and 7 bases separated the two germline ends. CDR1 and CDR2 (germline): MDHEN, SYDVKM. The DNA of the CDR3 is TGTGCCAGCAGTTTACAGATACCCGGGGAGCTGTTTTTT. As protein: CASSLQIPGELFF. Based on the CDR3 plus reference TRBV28 and TRBJ2-2, the full variable domain is DVKVTQSSRYLVKRTGEKVFLECVQDMDHENMFWYRQDPGLGLRLIYFSYDVKMKEKGDIPEGYSVSREKKERFSLILESASTNQTSMYLCASSLQIPGELFFGEGSRLTVL.

This chain joins TRBV19 and TRBJ1-5; unclear D gene. CDR3 size: 12 residues. V shed 5 bases and J shed 6 bases, with 8 bases lying between them. Germline V lookup: CDR1 LNHDA, CDR2 SQIVND (reference sequence). CDR3 amino acids: CASSSVLQPQHF. The DNA for the CDR3 is TGTGCCAGTAGTTCTGTCCTTCAGCCCCAGCATTTT.

This sequence joins TRBV18 and TRBJ2-1; TRBD1 matches 9 bases. V gave up 3 bases and J gave up 13 bases; unmatched junction bases: 16. Germline-derived CDR1 and CDR2 are KGHSH and LQKENI. This CDR3 has 16 residues. CDR3 loop: CASSPGNRDRETKQFF. The DNA of the CDR3 is TGTGCCAGCTCACCGGGAAACCGGGACAGGGAAACGAAACAGTTCTTC.

This chain joins TRBV5-4 and TRBJ1-1, with D possibly being TRBD1 (6 bases). Trimming stripped 0 bases from V and 4 bases from J, with 16 bases between. The germline CDR1 and CDR2 sequences are SGHNT and YYREEE (reference sequence). CDR3 size: 16 residues. The CDR3 spells CASSLGDTGLSTEAFF. The CDR3 DNA sequence: TGTGCCAGCAGCTTGGGGGATACAGGGTTGAGCACTGAAGCTTTCTTT.

V and J are TRBV7-9 and TRBJ1-5; no definite D call. The CDR3 is made up of 15 amino acids. Germline assignment: CDR1 SEHNR and CDR2 FQNEAQ (reference sequence). V was shortened by 4 bases and J by 0 bases, with 10 bases between the two germline ends. CDR3 in amino acids: CASSSGLYSNQPQHF. The CDR3 DNA follows: TGTGCCAGCAGCTCCGGACTTTATAGCAATCAGCCCCAGCATTTT.

The rearrangement joins TRBV30 to TRBJ2-2, with TRBD2 as a possible D gene (7 bases). The V gene's germline CDR1 is GTSNPN and CDR2 SVGIG (reference sequence). V was clipped by 2 bases and J by 6 bases, with 13 bases between them. This CDR3 is built from 14 residues. CDR3 coding DNA: TGTGCCTGGAGTTGGGGGGGGCCGGCCGGGGAGCTGTTTTTT. It is translated as CAWSWGGPAGELFF. Combining the CDR3 with reference TRBV30 and TRBJ2-2 gives the whole variable domain SQTIHQWPATLVQPVGSPLSLECTVEGTSNPNLYWYRQAAGRGLQLLFYSVGIGQISSEVPQNLSASRPQDRQFILSSKKLLLSDSGFYLCAWSWGGPAGELFFGEGSRLTVL.

This sequence joins TRBV13 and TRBJ1-5; D is possibly TRBD1 (5 bases). This CDR3 is 12 amino acids long. Germline V gives CDR1 PRHDT, CDR2 FYEKMQ (reference sequence). V was cut by 5 bases and J by 6 bases, with 8 bases left in between. The CDR3 loop is CASSLQGQPQHF. The CDR3 DNA reads TGTGCCAGCAGCCTCCAGGGTCAGCCCCAGCATTTT.

The chain is built from TRBV2 and TRBJ1-3; 9 nucleotides line up with TRBD1. With 6 bases clipped from V and 0 bases from J, the junction kept 6 bases outside the gene matches. The CDR3 runs to 16 residues. Germline loops: CDR1 SNHLY, CDR2 FYNNEI. CDR3 amino acids: CASRGGTGPSGNTIYF. CDR3 DNA sequence: TGTGCCAGCAGGGGGGGGACAGGGCCCTCTGGAAACACCATATATTTT.

V usage is TRBV6-2 or TRBV6-3 and J usage is TRBJ1-6; the match to TRBD1 covers 10 bases. Germline V CDR1 and CDR2: MNHEY, SVGEGT. V shed 4 bases, J shed 11 bases, and the junction held 5 bases outside the gene matches. The CDR3 loop spans 14 amino acids. The CDR3 protein is CASSFSGTGAPLHF. In DNA form, the CDR3 reads TGTGCCAGCAGTTTCTCCGGGACAGGGGCACCCCTCCACTTT.

This clone was seen more than once but under ten times. The chain combines TRBV19 with TRBJ2-1; 8 nucleotides agree with TRBD1. CDR1 LNHDA and CDR2 SQIVND come from the germline V gene (reference sequence). V lost 3 bases and J lost 4; bases outside the gene matches: 11. This CDR3 region has 17 residues. The CDR3, as DNA: TGTGCCAGTAGTATCACCGGGACAGGTCGGAGTTACAATGAGCAGTTCTTC. This sequence encodes CASSITGTGRSYNEQFF.